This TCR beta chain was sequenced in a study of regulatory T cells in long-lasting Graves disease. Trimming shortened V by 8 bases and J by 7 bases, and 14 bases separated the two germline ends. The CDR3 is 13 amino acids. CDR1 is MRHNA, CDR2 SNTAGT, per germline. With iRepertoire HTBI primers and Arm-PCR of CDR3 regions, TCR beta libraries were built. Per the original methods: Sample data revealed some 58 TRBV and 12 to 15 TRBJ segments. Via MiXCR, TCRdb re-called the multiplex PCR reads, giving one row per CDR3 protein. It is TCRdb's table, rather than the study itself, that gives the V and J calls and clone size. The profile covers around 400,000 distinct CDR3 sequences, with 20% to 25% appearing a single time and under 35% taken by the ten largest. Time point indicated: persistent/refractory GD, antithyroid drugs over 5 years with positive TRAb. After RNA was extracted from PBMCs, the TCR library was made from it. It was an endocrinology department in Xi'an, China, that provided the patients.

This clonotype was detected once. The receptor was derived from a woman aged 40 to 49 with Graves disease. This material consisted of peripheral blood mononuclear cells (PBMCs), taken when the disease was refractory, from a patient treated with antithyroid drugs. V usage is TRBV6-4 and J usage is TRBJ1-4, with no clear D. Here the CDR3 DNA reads TGTGCCAGCGGTTACTCAGACGGTGAAAAACTGTTTTTT. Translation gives CASGYSDGEKLFF.